This paragraph covers one T cell receptor beta chain sequence. This clone was seen a single time. What antigen it recognizes has not been identified. No clone much larger than this one lies a single base away; base qualities are absent. The sample belongs to a study of graft-versus-host responses after intestinal transplantation (dated by TCRdb to the early 2020s). Regarding the research as a whole: The transplants that recipients received were multivisceral, liver-intestinal, or isolated intestinal. Anti-thymocyte globulin induction was given to all recipients, followed by maintenance tacrolimus and steroids for two to four years. The cohort enrolled 20 to 30 intestinal transplant recipients, one of whom was a retransplant, and 3 patients without pretransplant specimens were excluded. To identify alloreactive clones, pre-transplant mixed lymphocyte reaction products were sequenced and compared with unstimulated pre-transplant donor and recipient T cells. Rather than being sequenced by the commercial service, samples from three later patients were sequenced in-house on an Illumina MiSeq and processed with MiXCR. Donor T cell macrochimerism was defined as a peak of at least 4% donor T cells among recipient peripheral blood mononuclear cells. Bulk TCR-beta CDR3 sequencing was used to track graft-versus-host and host-versus-graft alloreactive T cell clones in the graft, circulation and bone marrow after intestinal transplantation.

CDR1 and CDR2 are drawn from the germline V gene (reference sequence): MNHNY, SVGAGI. The V and J ends are trimmed by 5 bases and 9 bases, leaving 14 bases between them. The CDR3 starts with the cysteine, ends with the phenylalanine, and has 13 residues. The kept DNA is CDR3 alone, 39 bases in frame from the first base. What the authors observed across the whole study: Early after transplant, declines in HvG clones were associated with peak levels of circulating GvH clones. The relatively low number and heterogeneity of intestinal transplant patients limited the conclusions. Patients with donor T cell macrochimerism had high GvH to HvG T cell clonal ratios in their allografts. GvH clones were detected in recipient bone marrow, and some appeared earlier in ileal mucosa or blood, consistent with an intestinal mucosal origin.

Library creation used the immunoSEQ multiplex PCR assay. For most patients, genomic DNA was isolated with the Qiagen DNeasy Blood and Tissue Kit and sent frozen to Adaptive Biotechnologies for TCR sequencing. For most patients, genomic DNA was subjected to high-throughput TCR-beta CDR3 sequencing by Adaptive Biotechnologies. In the authors' own workflow: TCR sequencing data for 15 to 20 patients were retrieved from Adaptive's ImmunoSEQ software; three other patients were processed with MiXCR and VDJtools. CD4 versus CD8 sorting errors were corrected by removing sequences found in both subsets at a frequency ratio below 5:1. Because the origin of CDR3 nucleotide sequences shared between donor and recipient could not be assigned, those sequences were removed. To count as alloreactive, a clone needed at least 2-fold expansion over unstimulated cells and a minimum CFSE-low frequency of 0.002% (template counts) or 0.001% (read counts). Clones detected in sequenced pre-transplant spleen, lymph node, or MLR CFSE-low populations of the donor or recipient were defined as mappable. Cumulative frequency of alloreactive clones was calculated as a percentage of all sequences weighted by copy number. TCRdb provides this immuneACCESS table in a form limited to in-frame rearrangements. Some clones are lacking; in checked studies, under half of them reflect an unresolved V gene, and why the rest are absent is not known. V, J and clone size are taken as reported in that table, and D and trimming were inferred from the DNA itself. This sample lists 75,000 to 100,000 clones; around 93% were detected once. The ten largest clones add up to about 0.5% of the sample.

What the time point label conveys for this sample: cells obtained before transplantation from donor or recipient. CD3+CD4+ and CD3+CD8+ populations were FACS-sorted from unstimulated pre-transplant donor and recipient cells taken from spleen or lymph nodes. The starting material was unstimulated CD8+ T cells sorted from spleen or lymph node cells, obtained before intestinal transplant. Here the chain combines TRBV6-6 and TRBJ1-5, with the D gene not clear enough to name. The receptor's source is a human donor who received an intestinal transplant. The nucleotide sequence is given as TGTGCCAGCAGTGAGGAAAATCCGGGGCCCCAGCATTTT. Its translation is CASSEENPGPQHF.